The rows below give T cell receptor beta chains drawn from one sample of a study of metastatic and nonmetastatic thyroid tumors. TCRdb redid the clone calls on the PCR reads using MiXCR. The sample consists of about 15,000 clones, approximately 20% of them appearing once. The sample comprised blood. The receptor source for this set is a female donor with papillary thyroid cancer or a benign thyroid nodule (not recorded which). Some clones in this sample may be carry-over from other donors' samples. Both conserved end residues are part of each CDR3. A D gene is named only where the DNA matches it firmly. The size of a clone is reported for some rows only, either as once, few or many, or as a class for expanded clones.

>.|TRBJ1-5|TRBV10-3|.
CVICPGGGDEPQHF
TGTGTCATCTGCCCCGGGGGGGGTGATGAGCCCCAGCATTTT
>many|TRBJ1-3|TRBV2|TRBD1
CASSRGQFSGNTIYF
TGTGCCAGCAGTCGGGGACAGTTCTCTGGAAACACCATATATTTT
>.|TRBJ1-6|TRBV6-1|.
CASRIYREQWNSPLHF
TGTGCCAGCAGAATATACAGGGAGCAGTGGAATTCACCCCTCCACTTT
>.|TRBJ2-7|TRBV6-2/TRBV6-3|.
CASYRGSEQYF
TGTGCCAGCTATAGAGGGAGTGAGCAGTACTTC
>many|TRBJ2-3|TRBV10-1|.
CASNPGGRAGDTQYF
TGCGCCAGCAATCCCGGCGGGCGGGCAGGAGATACGCAGTATTTT
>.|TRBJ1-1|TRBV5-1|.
CASSLLGGIEAFF
TGCGCCAGCAGCTTGTTGGGGGGTATTGAAGCTTTCTTT
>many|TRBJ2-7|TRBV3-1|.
CASSQVLRDSYEQYF
TGTGCCAGCAGCCAAGTTTTGCGGGACTCCTACGAGCAGTACTTC
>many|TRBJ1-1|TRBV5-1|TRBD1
CASSLDGQDTEAFF
TGCGCCAGCAGCCTAGACGGACAGGACACTGAAGCTTTCTTT
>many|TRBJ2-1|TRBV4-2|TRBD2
CASSHRREVYNEQFF
TGTGCCAGCAGCCACCGGCGGGAGGTCTACAATGAGCAGTTCTTC
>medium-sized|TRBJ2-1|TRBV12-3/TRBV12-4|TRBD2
CASSPRLAGGRVEQFF
TGTGCCAGCAGCCCGAGACTAGCGGGAGGGAGGGTTGAGCAGTTCTTC
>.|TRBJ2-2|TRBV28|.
CASSLVITGELFF
TGTGCCAGCAGCCTAGTGATTACCGGGGAGCTGTTTTTT
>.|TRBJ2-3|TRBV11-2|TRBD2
CASSKKLGLADSKDTQYF
TGTGCCAGCAGCAAAAAACTAGGACTAGCCGATAGCAAAGATACGCAGTATTTT
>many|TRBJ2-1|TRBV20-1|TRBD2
CSARPLAGPMNEQFF
TGCAGTGCTAGACCCCTAGCGGGCCCTATGAATGAGCAGTTCTTC
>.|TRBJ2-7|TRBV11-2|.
CASSFSPSGYEQYF
TGTGCCAGCAGCTTCAGTCCATCGGGGTACGAGCAGTACTTC
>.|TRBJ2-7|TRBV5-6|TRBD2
CASIVTGTSFNEQYF
TGTGCCAGCATCGTTACCGGGACTAGTTTTAACGAGCAGTACTTC
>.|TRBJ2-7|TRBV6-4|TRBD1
CASSDRDRSSYEQYF
TGTGCCAGCAGTGACCGGGACAGGAGCTCCTACGAGCAGTACTTC
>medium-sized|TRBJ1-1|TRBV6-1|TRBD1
CASRRTGSTEAFF
TGTGCCAGCAGACGGACAGGGAGCACTGAAGCTTTCTTT
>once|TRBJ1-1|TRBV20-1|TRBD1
CSAYNPRGGTEAFF
TGCAGTGCTTATAATCCCAGGGGGGGCACTGAAGCTTTCTTT
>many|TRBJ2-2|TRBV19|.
CASRFSGGLNTGELFF
TGTGCCAGTAGGTTTTCTGGCGGTCTGAACACCGGGGAGCTGTTTTTT
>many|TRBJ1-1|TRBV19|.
CASRPGDRFMNTEAFF
TGTGCCAGTAGACCCGGCGACAGGTTCATGAACACTGAAGCTTTCTTT
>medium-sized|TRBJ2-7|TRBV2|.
CASSRAPDEQYF
TGTGCCAGCAGTAGGGCGCCGGACGAGCAGTACTTC
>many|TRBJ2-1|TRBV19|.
CASSMTGTEQFF
TGTGCCAGTAGTATGACCGGGACAGAGCAGTTCTTC
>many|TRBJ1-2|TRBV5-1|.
CASSLAGGLIDGYTF
TGCGCCAGCAGCTTGGCCGGGGGTCTCATTGATGGCTACACCTTC
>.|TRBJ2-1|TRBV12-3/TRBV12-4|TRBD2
CVSSSRGGAINNEQFF
TGTGTCAGCAGTTCCCGGGGGGGGGCTATCAACAATGAGCAGTTCTTC
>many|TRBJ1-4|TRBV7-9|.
CASSPTGTIEKLFF
TGTGCCAGCAGCCCGACCGGGACAATAGAAAAACTGTTTTTT
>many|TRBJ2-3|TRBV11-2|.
CASSLNSEPSTDTQYF
TGTGCCAGCAGCTTAAACTCCGAACCCTCCACAGATACGCAGTATTTT
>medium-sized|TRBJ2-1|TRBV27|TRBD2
CASSSGTRIYNEQFF
TGTGCCAGCAGTTCCGGGACTAGGATCTACAATGAGCAGTTCTTC
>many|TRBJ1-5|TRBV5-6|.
CASSKTLGHNQPQHF
TGTGCCAGCAGCAAAACCCTGGGGCACAATCAGCCCCAGCATTTT
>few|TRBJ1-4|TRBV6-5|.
CAGGVQIGEKLFF
TGTGCCGGGGGAGTACAGATAGGTGAAAAACTGTTTTTT
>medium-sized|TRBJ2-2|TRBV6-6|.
CASSYEGYTGELFF
TGTGCCAGCAGTTACGAGGGGTACACCGGGGAGCTGTTTTTT
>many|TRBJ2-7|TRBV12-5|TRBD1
CASGPPQGPYPGAYEQYF
TGTGCTAGTGGTCCCCCACAGGGGCCCTACCCCGGGGCCTACGAGCAGTACTTC
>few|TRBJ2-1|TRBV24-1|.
CAASDLRLDLPHNEQFF
TGTGCCGCCAGTGATTTGCGATTGGACCTTCCCCACAATGAGCAGTTCTTC
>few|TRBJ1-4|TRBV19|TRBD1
CASSSPGGLDEKLFF
TGTGCCAGTAGTTCCCCAGGGGGCCTGGATGAAAAACTGTTTTTT
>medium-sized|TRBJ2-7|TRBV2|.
CASNEVGDEQYF
TGTGCCAGCAACGAGGTTGGGGACGAGCAGTACTTC
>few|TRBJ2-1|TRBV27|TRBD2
CASSLKRLAGGVDEQFF
TGTGCCAGCAGTTTAAAAAGGCTAGCGGGAGGGGTCGATGAGCAGTTCTTC
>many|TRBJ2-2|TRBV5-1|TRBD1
CASSVTGGDTGELFF
TGCGCCAGCAGCGTGACAGGGGGGGACACCGGGGAGCTGTTTTTT
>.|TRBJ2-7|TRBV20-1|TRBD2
CSAPPRGGSYEQYF
TGCAGTGCCCCTCCCCGGGGCGGGAGCTACGAGCAGTACTTC
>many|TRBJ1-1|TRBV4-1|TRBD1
CASSKGQGEVNTEAFF
TGCGCCAGCAGCAAGGGACAGGGCGAAGTGAACACTGAAGCTTTCTTT
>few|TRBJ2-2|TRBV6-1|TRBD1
CASSEWTGGANTGELFF
TGTGCCAGCAGTGAGTGGACAGGGGGCGCGAACACCGGGGAGCTGTTTTTT
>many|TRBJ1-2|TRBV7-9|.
CASSPLDSARTYGYTF
TGTGCCAGCAGTCCTCTGGACAGCGCAAGAACTTATGGCTACACCTTC
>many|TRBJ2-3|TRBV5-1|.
CASSLDRGGPDTQYF
TGCGCCAGCAGCCTAGACAGGGGAGGGCCAGATACGCAGTATTTT
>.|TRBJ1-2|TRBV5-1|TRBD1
CASSDRTDRAGDGYTF
TGCGCCAGCAGCGACAGAACGGACAGGGCGGGAGATGGCTACACCTTC